These 6 T cell receptor beta chains were all obtained from the same sample, sequenced in a study of blood T cell repertoires in COVID-19. Here immunoSEQ multiplex PCR was the method, and the copy in TCRdb shows in-frame clones only, minus some. The sample contains 380,000 or so clones, approximately 88% of which appear only once. The sample consisted of peripheral blood. These receptors came from a man aged 35 to 55 with acute or convalescent COVID-19.

This clone has a single count. CDR3 residues: CASSLGTGTNEKLFF. CDR3 coding DNA: TGTGCCAGCAGCCTCGGGACAGGGACGAATGAAAAACTGTTTTTT. The chain links TRBV7-9 to TRBJ1-4; 9 bases are shared with TRBD1. Germline CDR1 reads SEHNR; CDR2 reads FQNEAQ (reference sequence). The CDR3 has 15 residues. The V and J ends lost 5 bases and 5 bases, in that order; junction bases with no gene match: 6.

Concerning this clone: Other DNA sequences in the sample encode the same CDR3. The rearrangement uses TRBV5-5 and TRBJ2-2, with D perhaps TRBD1 (5 bases). The CDR3 sequence is 14 residues long. Germline V gene sequence: CDR1 SGHKS, CDR2 YYEKEE (reference sequence). Trimming pared 0 bases from V and 6 bases from J, leaving 9 bases between. CDR3 loop: CASSLGQGAGELFF. The CDR3, as DNA: TGTGCCAGCAGCTTGGGGCAGGGCGCCGGGGAGCTGTTTTTT.

The chain links TRBV27 to TRBJ1-1; D is unresolved. Germline loops: CDR1 MNHEY, CDR2 SMNVEV (reference sequence). V shed 4 bases and J shed 2 bases, with 11 bases lying between them. The CDR3 is 14 residues long. CDR3 sequence reads: CASSYSPLNTEAFF. CDR3 DNA sequence: TGTGCCAGCAGTTACTCCCCTCTAAACACTGAAGCTTTCTTT.

V and J are TRBV11-2 and TRBJ1-5; D not certain. Between the trimmed V and J ends, which lost 1 base and 0 bases, there was a span of 7 bases. The CDR3 runs to 15 residues. Germline lookup yields CDR1 SGHAT and CDR2 FQNNGV. The CDR3 bases are TGTGCCAGCAGCTTAGTACCCGGTAGCAATCAGCCCCAGCATTTT. Protein product: CASSLVPGSNQPQHF.

The chain uses TRBV9 and TRBJ1-2, with 8 bases fitting TRBD1. The J segment lost 6 bases and the V segment lost 3 bases, leaving 10 bases of the junction unmatched. This CDR3 spans 15 amino acids. Germline V gene lookup returns CDR1 SGDLS and CDR2 YYNGEE. The CDR3 DNA is TGTGCCAGCAGCGGGGTCCCACAGGGGGGAAATGGCTACACCTTC. Residues: CASSGVPQGGNGYTF. The variable domain in full, with the rest retrieved from reference TRBV9 and TRBJ1-2, is DSGVTQTPKHLITATGQRVTLRCSPRSGDLSVYWYQQSLDQGLQFLIQYYNGEERAKGNILERFSAQQFPDLHSELNLSSLELGDSALYFCASSGVPQGGNGYTFGSGTRLTVV.

The V call is TRBV7-9, the J call TRBJ1-6; 9 nucleotides line up with TRBD1. V dropped 1 base and J dropped 8; count of bases not matched to a gene: 0. The CDR3 loop spans 14 amino acids. Germline values: CDR1 SEHNR, CDR2 FQNEAQ (reference sequence). As DNA, the CDR3 is TGTGCCAGCAGCTTAGGGACAGGGGATTCACCCCTCCACTTT. It is translated as CASSLGTGDSPLHF.